The 20 T cell receptor beta chains presented below share a single source sample, sequenced in a study of CD8 T cells in Susac syndrome. The RNA input was 0.5 to 1 ug, and it was reverse transcribed with random hexamers. TCRdb passed the immunoSEQ multiplex PCR reads through MiXCR, listing each CDR3 protein once. The table includes roughly 150,000 distinct CDR3 sequences, just under 95% detected once. The sequencing input was CD8+ T cells from PBMCs. The source of these receptors is a human donor with Susac syndrome.

The gene calls are TRBV18 and TRBJ2-5, with 7 bases that match TRBD1. Germline V CDR1 and CDR2: KGHSH, LQKENI. Losses at the gene ends were 3 bases for V and 2 bases for J; bases not matched to a gene: 15. The CDR3 sequence is 18 residues long. CDR3 in amino acids: CASSPRKAPGTDQETQYF. CDR3 coding DNA: TGTGCCAGCTCACCCCGTAAAGCCCCAGGGACAGATCAAGAGACCCAGTACTTC.

This rearrangement joins TRBV28 to TRBJ1-2; D is ambiguous. CDR3 length: 11 amino acids. Germline assignment: CDR1 MDHEN and CDR2 SYDVKM. V was trimmed by 7 bases and J by 4 bases, leaving 7 bases between them. This chain's CDR3 is CASTRGYGYTF. In nucleotides, the CDR3 is TGTGCCAGCACGAGAGGCTATGGCTACACCTTC.

The chain uses TRBV27 and TRBJ2-3; a possible D gene is TRBD2 (5 bases). This CDR3 comprises 14 residues. Trimming removed 8 bases from V and 0 bases from J, with 12 bases in between. From germline, CDR1 is MNHEY and CDR2 SMNVEV (reference sequence). The CDR3 coding sequence is TGTGCCAGCTCTACGGGAACTAGCACAGATACGCAGTATTTT. This translates into CASSTGTSTDTQYF.

This chain connects TRBV9 to TRBJ1-5, with D possibly being TRBD1 (5 bases). The ends were cut back, 0 bases at V and 3 bases at J, with 10 bases in the middle. This CDR3 contains 15 residues. Looked up from germline, CDR1 is SGDLS and CDR2 is YYNGEE. CDR3 sequence reads: CASSVGDGLNQPQHF. The CDR3 coding sequence is TGTGCCAGCAGCGTAGGGGACGGACTCAATCAGCCCCAGCATTTT.

The J gene is TRBJ2-1, the V gene TRBV13; 10 bases are shared with TRBD2. The CDR3 runs to 16 residues. Trimming at V came to 4 bases and at J to 5 bases, leaving 8 bases not matched to a gene. Germline lookup yields CDR1 PRHDT and CDR2 FYEKMQ (reference sequence). In nucleotides, the CDR3 is TGTGCCAGCAGCTCCGGACTAGCGGTGCGGGACAATGAGCAGTTCTTC. It translates to CASSSGLAVRDNEQFF.

The J gene is TRBJ1-2, the V gene TRBV20-1; possibly TRBD1 for D (5 bases). The CDR3 length is 14 residues. V shed 6 bases and J shed 4 bases, with 18 bases lying between them. Germline CDR1 DFQATT, CDR2 SNEGSKA (reference sequence). CDR3 residues: CSAALDSEFYGYTF. The CDR3 DNA sequence: TGCAGTGCCGCCCTAGACAGTGAGTTCTATGGCTACACCTTC.

This chain joins TRBV19 and TRBJ1-2; TRBD1 matches at 7 bases. Looked up from germline, CDR1 is LNHDA and CDR2 is SQIVND (reference sequence). Losses at the gene ends were 6 bases for V and 6 bases for J; bases not matched to a gene: 7. The CDR3 length is 13 residues. The CDR3: CASSRGGEDGYTF. The CDR3, as DNA: TGTGCCAGTAGCAGGGGGGGAGAGGATGGCTACACCTTC. The variable domain in full, completed from reference TRBV19 and TRBJ1-2, reads DGGITQSPKYLFRKEGQNVTLSCEQNLNHDAMYWYRQDPGQGLRLIYYSQIVNDFQKGDIAEGYSVSREKKESFPLTVTSAQKNPTAFYLCASSRGGEDGYTFGSGTRLTVV.

The gene calls are TRBV29-1 and TRBJ1-2; tentatively, D is TRBD1 (5 bases). CDR1 and CDR2 from the germline V gene are SQVTM and ANQGSEA. V lost 0 bases, J lost 0 bases, and 11 bases lay in between. The CDR3 contains 15 residues. CDR3 in amino acids: CSVEDPAGTNYGYTF. The CDR3 coding sequence is TGCAGCGTTGAAGATCCGGCAGGGACTAACTATGGCTACACCTTC.

The chain is built from TRBV5-1 and TRBJ2-7, with D unresolved. Per germline, CDR1 SGHRS and CDR2 YFSETQ. The V end was cut by 6 bases, the J end by 5 bases, with 18 bases between. The CDR3 consists of 14 residues. The CDR3: CASTSGDRGNEQYF. CDR3 bases: TGCGCCAGCACCTCGGGTGACCGAGGCAACGAGCAGTACTTC.

The V call is TRBV2, the J call TRBJ1-2; no firm D call. The CDR3 totals 10 residues. The germline V gene has CDR1 SNHLY and CDR2 FYNNEI. The CDR3 coding sequence is TGTGTCACGGGGTCCTATGGCTACACCTTC. Its translation is CVTGSYGYTF.

V usage is TRBV2 and J usage is TRBJ1-1, with D hard to call. V lost 3 bases and J lost 1, with 12 bases in between. This CDR3 comprises 15 residues. The germline CDR1 and CDR2 sequences are SNHLY and FYNNEI. The CDR3 coding sequence is TGTGCCAGCAGTGACGCACCGCTTGGGAACACTGAAGCTTTCTTT. It is translated as CASSDAPLGNTEAFF.

This clonotype was observed a single time. The chain recombines TRBV28 with TRBJ1-2; the D gene is possibly TRBD1 (5 bases). The CDR3 spans 13 residues. Germline V CDR1 and CDR2: MDHEN, SYDVKM. Trimming left V 3 bases short and J 4 bases short, with 9 bases between. The CDR3 region has the DNA TGTGCCAGCAGTTTGAGGGGCAGCTATGGCTACACCTTC. Its translation is CASSLRGSYGYTF.

The J gene is TRBJ2-3, the V gene TRBV11-3; D is perhaps TRBD1 (6 bases). Trimming cost V 4 bases and J 4 bases, with 15 bases left between them. The CDR3 covers 15 residues. Per germline, CDR1 SGHNT and CDR2 YENEEA. The CDR3 region has the DNA TGTGCCAGCAGCTCGACAGGTTCGTTGGCAGATACGCAGTATTTT. Protein: CASSSTGSLADTQYF.

The chain combines TRBV9 with TRBJ1-1, with D maybe TRBD1 (6 bases). The CDR3 covers 14 residues. Per the germline V gene, CDR1 is SGDLS and CDR2 is YYNGEE. Trimming left V 4 bases short and J 4 bases short, with 14 bases between. The CDR3 spells CASSSRGGVTEAFF. DNA for the CDR3: TGTGCCAGCAGCTCGAGGGGGGGGGTCACTGAAGCTTTCTTT.

The chain links TRBV18 to TRBJ2-7; 11 bases map to TRBD1. The CDR3 covers 15 residues. V lost 3 bases, J lost 3 bases, and 4 bases stayed unmatched. The V gene's germline CDR1 is KGHSH and CDR2 LQKENI. CDR3 sequence reads: CASSPPDRGLYEQYF. CDR3 DNA sequence: TGTGCCAGCTCACCTCCGGACAGGGGGCTCTACGAGCAGTACTTC.

The rearrangement joins TRBV14 to TRBJ2-1; 7 bases fit TRBD2. With V trimmed by 0 bases and J by 4 bases, 6 bases remained unmatched. The CDR3 is made up of 16 amino acids. Per the germline V gene, CDR1 is SGHDN and CDR2 is FVKESK. CDR3 bases: TGTGCCAGCAGCCAAGAGAGGACTAGGAGGTACAATGAGCAGTTCTTC. Its translation: CASSQERTRRYNEQFF. Together with reference TRBV14 and TRBJ2-1, the CDR3 gives the full variable domain: EAGVTQFPSHSVIEKGQTVTLRCDPISGHDNLYWYRRVMGKEIKFLLHFVKESKQDESGMPNNRFLAERTGGTYSTLKVQPAELEDSGVYFCASSQERTRRYNEQFFGPGTRLTVL.

The genes are TRBV12-5 and TRBJ1-2, with D perhaps matching TRBD1 (5 bases). The CDR3 runs to 11 residues. V lost 1 base and J 11 bases, leaving 8 bases between the germline ends. Germline-derived CDR1 and CDR2 are LGHNT and FRNRAP. The CDR3 coding sequence is TGTGCTAGTGGTTTGGGGGACCCTTACACCTTC. It translates to CASGLGDPYTF.

The J gene is TRBJ2-7, the V gene TRBV4-1, with 8 bases identical to TRBD2. The J segment lost 5 bases and the V segment lost 0 bases, leaving 9 bases of the junction unmatched. CDR1 MGHRA and CDR2 YSYEKL come from the germline V gene. This CDR3 has 16 residues. The CDR3: CASSQDPPGGLHEQYF. CDR3 bases: TGCGCCAGCAGCCAAGACCCCCCGGGAGGGCTCCACGAGCAGTACTTC.

This chain joins TRBV6-5 and TRBJ2-1; weak D call: TRBD1 (6 bases). The length of the CDR3 is 13 residues. Per the germline V gene, CDR1 is MNHEY and CDR2 is SVGAGI. Trimming took off 9 bases at V and 5 bases at J, with 14 bases between the two ends. CDR3 loop: CASRPGTHNEQFF. The CDR3, as DNA: TGTGCCAGTCGTCCCGGGACACACAATGAGCAGTTCTTC.

This chain uses TRBV9 with TRBJ2-3; 12 nucleotides align to TRBD2. This CDR3 region has 15 residues. Germline values: CDR1 SGDLS, CDR2 YYNGEE. Trimming at V came to 0 bases and at J to 5 bases, leaving 1 base not matched to a gene. The CDR3 DNA follows: TGTGCCAGCAGCGTAGAGGGACTAGCGGGAGATACGCAGTATTTT. Its translation is CASSVEGLAGDTQYF.